Shown below are 21 T cell receptor beta chains from a single sample sequenced in a study of T cell repertoires in cytomegalovirus infection. Antigens of these TCRs are unknown. A single record per CDR3 protein comes from TCRdb applying MiXCR to the reads. The sample holds fewer than 900,000 distinct CDR3 sequences, 25% to 35% seen once. The specimen comprised cultured CD8+ T cells from PBMCs, sampled from culture after CMV antigen stimulation. The source of these receptors is a human donor in good health (CMV status not recorded). Some clones in this sample may be carry-over from other donors' samples.

This clonotype was counted a single time. V and J are TRBV15 and TRBJ2-7, with 7 bases identical to TRBD1. V dropped 3 bases and J dropped 6; count of bases not matched to a gene: 11. The CDR3 has 15 residues. Germline values: CDR1 LNHNV, CDR2 YYDKDF (reference sequence). The CDR3 sequence: CATSRRGGSVFEQYF. The CDR3 bases are TGTGCCACCAGCAGGAGAGGGGGCTCTGTGTTCGAGCAGTACTTC. Supplemented by reference TRBV15 and TRBJ2-7, the full variable domain reads DAMVIQNPRYQVTQFGKPVTLSCSQTLNHNVMYWYQQKSSQAPKLLFHYYDKDFNNEADTPDNFQSRRPNTSFCFLDIRSPGLGDTAMYLCATSRRGGSVFEQYFGPGTRLTVT.

The chain links TRBV11-2 to TRBJ2-1, with D possibly matching TRBD1 (6 bases). CDR1 and CDR2 (germline): SGHAT, FQNNGV. CDR3 length: 15 amino acids. The V and J ends lost 6 bases and 0 bases respectively, with 12 bases between them. CDR3 residues: CASRAGTLSYNEQFF. In DNA form, the CDR3 reads TGTGCCAGCAGAGCCGGGACACTCTCCTACAATGAGCAGTTCTTC.

In nucleotides, the CDR3 is TGTGCCAGCAGCCCCCGGAGGAGTGGGGATACGCAGTATTTT. This translates into CASSPRRSGDTQYF. The chain couples TRBV14 to TRBJ2-3; TRBD2 might be the D (5 bases). V dropped 4 bases and J dropped 6 bases, with 14 bases sitting between them. CDR3 length: 14 amino acids. Germline V gene sequence: CDR1 SGHDN, CDR2 FVKESK.

This clonotype occurred many times. V usage is TRBV7-9 and J usage is TRBJ2-7, with D possibly matching TRBD2 (5 bases). Trimming pared 1 base from V and 7 bases from J, leaving 8 bases between. The length of the CDR3 is 12 residues. Germline CDR1 SEHNR, CDR2 FQNEAQ (reference sequence). Here the CDR3 DNA reads TGTGCCAGCAGCTTAGTCCCGGGGGAGCAGTACTTC. As protein: CASSLVPGEQYF.

V gene TRBV4-3 combines with J gene TRBJ1-2; D is undetermined. Trimming cost V 0 bases and J 3 bases, with 8 bases left between them. The CDR3 length is 14 residues. The germline gives CDR1 LGHNA, CDR2 YSLEER. CDR3 DNA sequence: TGCGCCAGCAGCCAAGATTGGAGTGACTATGGCTACACCTTC. Translating it yields CASSQDWSDYGYTF.

The V and J genes are TRBV7-9 and TRBJ2-1, with 9 nucleotides matching TRBD1. Germline lookup yields CDR1 SEHNR and CDR2 FQNEAQ (reference sequence). The CDR3 is 16 amino acids. V was clipped by 5 bases and J by 0 bases; unmatched bases: 5. The DNA of the CDR3 is TGTGCCAGCAGCGGACAGGGGCCTACCTCCTACAATGAGCAGTTCTTC. Protein: CASSGQGPTSYNEQFF.

This clonotype was found a few times. This chain links TRBV19 with TRBJ1-2, with no clear D. The CDR3 is made up of 18 amino acids. V was pared by 0 bases and J by 5 bases, with 22 bases between. Per germline, CDR1 LNHDA and CDR2 SQIVND (reference sequence). The CDR3 protein is CASSIERTGRAAWYGYTF. The DNA for the CDR3 is TGTGCCAGTAGTATAGAGAGGACGGGAAGAGCGGCATGGTATGGCTACACCTTC.

This clonotype was detected many times. The chain carries TRBV7-6 and TRBJ2-7; 9 positions agree with TRBD2. The CDR3 loop spans 15 amino acids. J gave up 3 bases and V 2 bases, and 5 bases lay outside the gene matches. Germline values: CDR1 SGHVS, CDR2 FNYEAQ. CDR3: CASSLRVSGGYEQYV. As DNA, the CDR3 is TGTGCCAGCAGCTTAAGGGTTAGCGGGGGCTACGAGCAGTACGTC.

The V call is TRBV27, the J call TRBJ2-1, with D tentatively TRBD2 (6 bases). Trimming pared 5 bases from V and 2 bases from J, leaving 16 bases between. The CDR3 totals 16 residues. Germline loops: CDR1 MNHEY, CDR2 SMNVEV (reference sequence). CDR3 residues: CASSAIGGLTYNEQFF. The CDR3 coding sequence is TGTGCCAGCAGTGCCATTGGGGGACTCACCTACAATGAGCAGTTCTTC.

The genes are TRBV6-2 or TRBV6-3 and TRBJ2-1, with 9 bases that match TRBD1. V trimming: 1 base; J trimming: 7 bases; junction bases outside the gene matches: 8. Germline values: CDR1 MNHEY, CDR2 SVGEGT. This CDR3 region has 16 residues. The DNA of the CDR3 is TGTGCCAGCAGTTACTTAACAGGGGGCGGGGGAAATGAGCAGTTCTTC. It codes for CASSYLTGGGGNEQFF.

This clonotype was picked up many times. The genes are TRBV28 and TRBJ1-2; D gene uncertain. V lost 4 bases and J 0 bases, leaving 12 bases between the germline ends. This CDR3 comprises 15 residues. Germline CDR1 reads MDHEN; CDR2 reads SYDVKM. In DNA form, the CDR3 reads TGTGCCAGCAGTTCCATTGATCACGCTAACTATGGCTACACCTTC. Protein product: CASSSIDHANYGYTF.

This clonotype was seen ten or more times. V usage is TRBV19 and J usage is TRBJ1-1; a possible D gene is TRBD1 (6 bases). In germline, CDR1 is LNHDA, CDR2 SQIVND (reference sequence). Between the trimmed V and J ends, which lost 5 bases and 1 base, there was a span of 11 bases. The CDR3 has 14 residues. CDR3 DNA: TGTGCCAGTAGTGTGACAGGAGGGAACACTGAAGCTTTCTTT. The encoded protein is CASSVTGGNTEAFF.

As regards this clonotype: One end of the junction varies from germline; a read error may be responsible. This chain connects TRBV11-1 to TRBJ2-5; TRBD1 matches 9 bases. The CDR3 has 15 amino acids. The germline V gene encodes CDR1 SGHAT and CDR2 FQDESV (reference sequence). The CDR3 sequence: CVSSRLGQGGETQYF. The CDR3 coding sequence is TGTGTCAGCAGCCGTCTGGGACAGGGAGGGGAGACCCAGTACTTC. Full variable domain (rest looked up from reference TRBV11-1 and TRBJ2-5): EAEVAQSPRYKITEKSQAVAFWCDPISGHATLYWYRQILGQGPELLVQFQDESVVDDSQLPKDRFSAERLKGVDSTLKIQPAELGDSAMYLCVSSRLGQGGETQYFGPGTRLLVL.

V gene TRBV2 combines with J gene TRBJ1-2; D not certain. The germline V gene has CDR1 SNHLY and CDR2 FYNNEI. Between the trimmed V and J ends, which lost 7 bases and 8 bases, there was a span of 14 bases. The length of the CDR3 is 12 residues. The CDR3 is CASIYRSGGYTF. In DNA, the CDR3 is TGTGCCAGCATTTACCGCTCGGGCGGCTACACCTTC.

V usage is TRBV6-1 and J usage is TRBJ1-1; 8 positions agree with TRBD1. J gave up 5 bases and V 3 bases, and 14 bases lay outside the gene matches. Germline CDR1 and CDR2: MNHNS and SASEGT. The CDR3 consists of 17 residues. Here the CDR3 DNA reads TGTGCCAGCAGTGACGGAACAGGACAGGGAGGTGTAACTGAAGCTTTCTTT. This codes for CASSDGTGQGGVTEAFF.

This clonotype was detected a few times. V and J are TRBV9 and TRBJ2-1; D is possibly TRBD1 or TRBD2 (6 bases each). Looked up from germline, CDR1 is SGDLS and CDR2 is YYNGEE. The ends were cut back, 3 bases at V and 8 bases at J, with 12 bases in the middle. The CDR3 is made up of 13 amino acids. The CDR3: CASSGGGRHEQFF. DNA for the CDR3: TGTGCCAGCAGCGGTGGGGGGCGGCATGAGCAGTTCTTC.

V is TRBV27 and J is TRBJ2-3, with D possibly matching TRBD2 (6 bases). The CDR3 length is 12 residues. Germline V gives CDR1 MNHEY, CDR2 SMNVEV (reference sequence). V was trimmed by 10 bases and J by 5 bases, leaving 13 bases between them. Here the CDR3 DNA reads TGTGCCACGCGGGGAGAAGGAGATACGCAGTATTTT. Translation gives CATRGEGDTQYF.

The rearrangement uses TRBV20-1 and TRBJ2-7; D could derive from TRBD1 or TRBD2 (5 bases each). CDR1 and CDR2 (germline): DFQATT, SNEGSKA (reference sequence). V lost 1 base to trimming and J lost 2 bases, with 9 bases between them. The length of the CDR3 is 13 residues. The CDR3 DNA follows: TGCAGTGCTAGAGGGGACGAAACCTACGAGCAGTACGTC. It is translated as CSARGDETYEQYV.

The chain combines TRBV28 with TRBJ1-1; D not resolved. CDR3 length: 14 residues. Trimming removed 5 bases at V and 2 bases at J, with 12 bases between. Germline lookup yields CDR1 MDHEN and CDR2 SYDVKM. The CDR3 loop is CASSPPWVNTEAFF. DNA for the CDR3: TGTGCCAGCAGTCCACCCTGGGTAAACACTGAAGCTTTCTTT.

The rearrangement uses TRBV7-9 and TRBJ1-1; D might be TRBD1 (6 bases). The CDR3 totals 14 residues. Trimming left V 8 bases short and J 1 base short, with 14 bases between. Looked up from germline, CDR1 is SEHNR and CDR2 is FQNEAQ (reference sequence). The CDR3 nucleotides are TGTGCCAGCGGGAGACAGGTATCGAACACTGAAGCTTTCTTT. Amino acid sequence: CASGRQVSNTEAFF.

The chain combines TRBV7-9 with TRBJ2-5; D gene uncertain. Trimming pared 1 base from V and 4 bases from J, leaving 13 bases between. The germline gives CDR1 SEHNR, CDR2 FQNEAQ (reference sequence). This CDR3 is 15 amino acids long. The CDR3 protein is CASSLGFGPAETQYF. The CDR3 DNA reads TGTGCCAGCAGCTTAGGTTTCGGACCGGCAGAGACCCAGTACTTC.